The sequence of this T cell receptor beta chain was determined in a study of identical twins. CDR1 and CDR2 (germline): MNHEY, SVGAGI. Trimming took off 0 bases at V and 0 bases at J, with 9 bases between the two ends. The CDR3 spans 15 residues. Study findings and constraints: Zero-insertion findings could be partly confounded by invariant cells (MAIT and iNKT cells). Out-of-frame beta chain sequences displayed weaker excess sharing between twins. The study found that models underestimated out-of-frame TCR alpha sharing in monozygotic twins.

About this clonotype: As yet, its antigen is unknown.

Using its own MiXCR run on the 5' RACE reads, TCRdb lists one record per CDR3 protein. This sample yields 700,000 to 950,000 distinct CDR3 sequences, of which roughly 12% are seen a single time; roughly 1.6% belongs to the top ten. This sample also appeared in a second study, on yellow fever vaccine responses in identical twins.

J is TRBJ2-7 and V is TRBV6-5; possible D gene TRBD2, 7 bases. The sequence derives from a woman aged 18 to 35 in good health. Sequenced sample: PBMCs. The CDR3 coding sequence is TGTGCCAGCAGTTACTCAGGGGGGGGCTCCTACGAGCAGTACTTC. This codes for CASSYSGGGSYEQYF.